These T cell receptor beta chains were read from a single sample in a study of OX40 agonist ivuxolimab in advanced cancers. TCRdb's copy holds only in-frame clones and misses some; the assay was immunoSEQ multiplex PCR. The data contain some 89,000 clones, 80% to 90% of them seen just once; the ten biggest clones take up 1.5% to 2%. The source was CD4+ or CD8+ T cells sorted from blood, collected in a trial of the OX40 agonist ivuxolimab. These receptors came from an adult with an advanced solid tumor such as melanoma, head and neck, liver or kidney cancer. CDR3s include the opening cysteine and the closing phenylalanine or tryptophan. A D gene is named only where the DNA matches it firmly. Size tells how often a clone was seen (once, few, many) or the class of an expanded clone, and some rows leave it out.

J,D,size,V,CDR3,DNA
TRBJ2-7,-,-,TRBV9,CASSVEQMGEQYF,TGTGCCAGCAGCGTAGAACAGATGGGCGAGCAGTACTTC
TRBJ1-6,-,-,TRBV6-1,CASSSGLNSPLHF,TGTGCCAGCAGTAGTGGGCTTAATTCACCCCTCCACTTT
TRBJ1-5,-,-,TRBV6-1,CASSGQFSNQPQHF,TGTGCCAGCAGCGGACAGTTTAGCAATCAGCCCCAGCATTTT
TRBJ2-2,TRBD2,-,TRBV10-1,CASSPSSGSDRLFF,TGCGCCAGCAGCCCCTCTAGCGGGAGCGATCGTCTGTTTTTT
TRBJ1-2,-,-,TRBV6-4,CASSDSRNLYGYTF,TGTGCCAGCAGTGACTCAAGGAACCTCTATGGCTACACCTTC
TRBJ1-2,-,-,TRBV7-2,CASSPENTGGGYTF,TGTGCCAGCAGCCCCGAAAACACAGGTGGCGGCTACACCTTC
TRBJ1-1,TRBD1,-,TRBV16,CASSPETGENTEAFF,TGTGCCAGCAGCCCTGAGACAGGGGAAAACACTGAAGCTTTCTTT
TRBJ1-6,TRBD1,once,TRBV27,CASSLDQPGTGAPLHF,TGTGCCAGCAGTTTGGATCAACCCGGGACAGGGGCACCCCTCCACTTT
TRBJ1-2,TRBD1,-,TRBV28,CASSARDRPTLGYTF,TGTGCCAGCAGCGCCCGGGACAGGCCTACATTGGGCTACACCTTC
TRBJ2-3,TRBD2,-,TRBV18,CASSPRTSGGTDTQYF,TGTGCCAGCTCACCCCGGACTAGCGGGGGCACAGATACGCAGTATTTT
TRBJ2-1,TRBD2,-,TRBV11-2,CASSLDRGLVYNEQFF,TGTGCCAGCAGCTTAGATAGGGGACTAGTCTACAATGAGCAGTTCTTC
TRBJ1-4,TRBD1,-,TRBV19,CASRETGSPNEKLFF,TGTGCCAGTAGAGAGACAGGGTCACCTAATGAAAAACTGTTTTTT
TRBJ1-1,TRBD1,-,TRBV6-6,CASSYSDRGTEAFF,TGTGCCAGCAGTTACTCGGACAGGGGTACTGAAGCTTTCTTT
TRBJ1-6,-,-,TRBV25-1,CASRRAGDYNSPLHF,TGTGCCAGCAGACGGGCGGGGGACTATAATTCACCCCTCCACTTT
TRBJ1-1,-,-,TRBV10-2,CASSDENRVGSEAFF,TGCGCCAGCAGTGATGAGAACAGGGTCGGCTCTGAAGCTTTCTTT
TRBJ1-3,-,-,TRBV9,CASSAKGEDTIYF,TGTGCCAGCAGCGCCAAGGGCGAGGACACCATATATTTT
TRBJ1-4,-,-,TRBV11-2,CASSLGGFYNEKLFF,TGTGCCAGCAGCTTGGGCGGATTTTATAATGAAAAACTGTTTTTT
TRBJ2-3,TRBD2,-,TRBV5-1,CASIAGGTTDTQYF,TGCGCCAGCATAGCGGGGGGCACCACAGATACGCAGTATTTT
TRBJ2-5,-,once,TRBV4-1,CASRGGGNQETQYF,TGCGCCAGCAGAGGAGGGGGGAACCAAGAGACCCAGTACTTC
TRBJ1-6,-,-,TRBV6-5,CASSYTGAGGSPLHF,TGTGCCAGTAGTTACACGGGGGCAGGAGGGTCACCCCTCCACTTT
TRBJ2-7,-,-,TRBV10-3,CAIRRTESSYEQYF,TGTGCCATCCGTAGGACAGAGAGCTCCTACGAGCAGTACTTC
TRBJ2-5,-,-,TRBV10-3,CAISEGLVETQYF,TGTGCCATCAGTGAGGGGCTAGTTGAGACCCAGTACTTC
TRBJ2-7,TRBD1,-,TRBV5-4,CASSITIGTGTYEQYF,TGTGCCAGCAGTATTACAATTGGGACAGGAACCTACGAGCAGTACTTC
TRBJ2-3,-,-,TRBV7-3,CASSRGSGSTDTQYF,TGTGCCAGCAGCCGAGGGAGCGGTAGCACAGATACGCAGTATTTT
TRBJ1-4,-,-,TRBV2,CASSALAVGFEKLFF,TGTGCCAGCAGTGCGTTGGCAGTGGGGTTTGAAAAACTGTTTTTT
TRBJ1-2,-,-,TRBV7-3,CASSLNPAGEDGYTF,TGTGCCAGCAGCTTAAATCCAGCAGGGGAGGATGGCTACACCTTC
TRBJ2-5,-,-,TRBV4-2,CASSQGFGETQYF,TGTGCCAGCAGCCAAGGGTTTGGCGAGACCCAGTACTTC
TRBJ1-4,-,-,TRBV5-1,CASSLIGPSHPNEKLFF,TGCGCCAGCAGCTTAATAGGGCCCTCCCACCCTAATGAAAAACTGTTTTTT
TRBJ1-5,-,-,TRBV5-1,CASSPLGDSNQPQHF,TGCGCCAGCAGCCCTTTAGGGGATAGCAATCAGCCCCAGCATTTT